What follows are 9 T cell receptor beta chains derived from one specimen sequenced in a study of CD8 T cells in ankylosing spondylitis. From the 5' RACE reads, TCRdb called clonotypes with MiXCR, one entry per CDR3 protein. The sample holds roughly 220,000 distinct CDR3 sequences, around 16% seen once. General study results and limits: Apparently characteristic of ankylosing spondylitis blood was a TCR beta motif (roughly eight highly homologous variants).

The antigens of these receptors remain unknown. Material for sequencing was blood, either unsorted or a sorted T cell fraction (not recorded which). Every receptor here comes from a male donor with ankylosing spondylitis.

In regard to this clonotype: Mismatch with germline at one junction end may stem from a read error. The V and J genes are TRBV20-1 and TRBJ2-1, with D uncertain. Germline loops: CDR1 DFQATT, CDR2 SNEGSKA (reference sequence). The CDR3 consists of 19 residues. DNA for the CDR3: TGCAGTGCTAGAGTACCAATTCAGAGAGCCCCCTGGTTTTCTGTAGAGCAGCTCTTC. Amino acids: CSARVPIQRAPWFSVEQLF.

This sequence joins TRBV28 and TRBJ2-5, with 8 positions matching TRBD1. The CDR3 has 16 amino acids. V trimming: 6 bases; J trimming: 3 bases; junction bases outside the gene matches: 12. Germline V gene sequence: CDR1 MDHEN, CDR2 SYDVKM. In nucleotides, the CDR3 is TGTGCCAGCAGCCAGGTGGGGACAGGCCCGGAAGAGACCCAGTACTTC. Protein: CASSQVGTGPEETQYF.

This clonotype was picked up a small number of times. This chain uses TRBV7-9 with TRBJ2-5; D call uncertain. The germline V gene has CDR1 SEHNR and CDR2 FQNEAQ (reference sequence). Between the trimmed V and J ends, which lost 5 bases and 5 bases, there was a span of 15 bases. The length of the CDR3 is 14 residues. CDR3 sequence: CASSDSRNGETQYF. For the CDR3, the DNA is TGTGCCAGCAGCGACTCGAGGAATGGGGAGACCCAGTACTTC.

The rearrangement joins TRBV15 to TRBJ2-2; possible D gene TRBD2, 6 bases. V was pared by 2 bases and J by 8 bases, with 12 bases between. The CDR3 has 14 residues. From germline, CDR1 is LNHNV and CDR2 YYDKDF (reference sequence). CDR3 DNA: TGTGCCACCAGCAGATCGACACTAGCTGGGGAGCTGTTTTTT. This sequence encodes CATSRSTLAGELFF.

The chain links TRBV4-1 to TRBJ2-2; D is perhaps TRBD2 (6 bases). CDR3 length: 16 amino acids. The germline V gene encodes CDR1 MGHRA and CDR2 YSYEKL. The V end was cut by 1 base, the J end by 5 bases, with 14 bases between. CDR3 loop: CASSQGGAGVTGELFF. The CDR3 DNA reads TGCGCCAGCAGCCAAGGCGGGGCCGGGGTTACCGGGGAGCTGTTTTTT.

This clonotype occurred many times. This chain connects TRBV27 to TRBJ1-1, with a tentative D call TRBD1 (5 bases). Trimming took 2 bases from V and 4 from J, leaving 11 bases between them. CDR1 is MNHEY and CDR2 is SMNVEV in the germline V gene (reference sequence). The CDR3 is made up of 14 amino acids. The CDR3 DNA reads TGTGCCAGCAGTTTAGGGGGAGGTAGCACTGAAGCTTTCTTT. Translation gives CASSLGGGSTEAFF.

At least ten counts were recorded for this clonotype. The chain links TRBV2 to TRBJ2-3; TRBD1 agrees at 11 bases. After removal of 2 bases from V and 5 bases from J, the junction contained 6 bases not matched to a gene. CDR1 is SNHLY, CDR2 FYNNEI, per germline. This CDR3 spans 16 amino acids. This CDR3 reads CASSELDRGRGDTQYF. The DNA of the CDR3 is TGTGCCAGCAGTGAATTGGACAGGGGGCGAGGAGATACGCAGTATTTT.

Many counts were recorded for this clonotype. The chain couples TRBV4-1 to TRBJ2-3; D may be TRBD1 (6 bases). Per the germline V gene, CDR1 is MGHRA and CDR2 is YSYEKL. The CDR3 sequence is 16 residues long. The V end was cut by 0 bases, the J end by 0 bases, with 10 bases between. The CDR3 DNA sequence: TGCGCCAGCAGCCAAGATCTGGACAGTAGCACAGATACGCAGTATTTT. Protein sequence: CASSQDLDSSTDTQYF.

As DNA, the CDR3 is TGTGCCAGCAGGGGATTAGGAGGCGGGAGGTCAAGTATTGATACGCAGTATTTT. Amino acids: CASRGLGGGRSSIDTQYF. This chain links TRBV12-3 or TRBV12-4 with TRBJ2-3, with TRBD2 matching over 8 bases. V lost 6 bases and J lost 6; bases outside the gene matches: 20. There are 18 residues in the CDR3.